This T cell receptor beta chain was sequenced in a study of blood T cell repertoires in COVID-19. As originally analysed: Amplification from reference gene primers served as the basis for estimated nucleated cell counts. The repertoire was sequenced with immunoSEQ multiplex PCR; TCRdb's copy has only in-frame clones and lacks some. The V and J calls and clone size come from that table; D and trimming were worked out from the DNA. The data show over 90,000 clones, roughly 80% seen once. Trimming at V came to 4 bases and at J to 5 bases, leaving 10 bases not matched to a gene. There are 16 residues in the CDR3. Germline CDR1 and CDR2: ENHRY and SYGVKD.

This TCR was recovered from an elderly man with COVID-19, enrolled during active disease. Sequenced sample: peripheral blood. The gene calls are TRBV10-3 and TRBJ2-5; 10 bases are a match to TRBD2. CDR3 amino acids: CAISGSASGSYETQYF. In DNA, the CDR3 is TGTGCCATCAGTGGATCCGCTAGCGGGAGCTATGAGACCCAGTACTTC.